Listed here is a single T cell receptor (beta chain). Germline V lookup: CDR1 SGHTA, CDR2 FQGTGA. Trimming removed 1 base from V and 8 bases from J; junction bases left unmatched: 6. The CDR3 consists of 16 residues. This sample stems from a study of T cell repertoires in MIS-A myocarditis. The method was immunoSEQ multiplex PCR; TCRdb's version includes in-frame clones alone and lacks a portion of them. The sample yields around 10,000 clones, around 89% seen once. The sequencing sample was made of thoracic lymph node tissue obtained at autopsy. The chain recombines TRBV7-3 with TRBJ2-1; 12 bases match TRBD1. The clonotype was recovered from a man between 18 and 29 years old with fulminant myocarditis from multisystem inflammatory syndrome in adults (MIS-A) after COVID-19. CDR3 bases: TGTGCCAGCAGCTTAAGGCCGGGACAGGGGGCCTATGAGCAGTTCTTC. It is translated as CASSLRPGQGAYEQFF. Filled out from reference TRBV7-3 and TRBJ2-1, the complete variable domain reads GAGVSQTPSNKVTEKGKYVELRCDPISGHTALYWYRQSLGQGPEFLIYFQGTGAADDSGLPNDRFFAVRPEGSVSTLKIQRTERGDSAVYLCASSLRPGQGAYEQFFGPGTRLTVL.